This T cell receptor (beta chain) is from a study of blood T cells in healthy people across ages. Study conclusions and caveats: CMV status of donors was unknown, possibly confounding expanded clonotype changes. Roughly linear age-related decline in beta diversity appeared, significant by age approximately 40. Fewer expanded clones and more diversity marked long-lived versus aged donors.

The CDR3 has 17 amino acids. Per germline, CDR1 DFQATT and CDR2 SNEGSKA (reference sequence). J gave up 7 bases and V 3 bases, and 14 bases lay outside the gene matches. Comment on this clonotype: Its specificity is not known.

The second PCR ran roughly 7 to 12 cycles with a sample-barcoded 5' primer and J-beta primers. Through a template-switch adaptor with 12 random nucleotides, each cDNA molecule received a tag. Via MiXCR, TCRdb re-called the 5' RACE reads, giving one row per CDR3 protein. The sample has about 1.6 million distinct CDR3 sequences, about 31% seen once. Input material: blood. The clonotype originates from a woman in her twenties or thirties in good health. V is TRBV20-1 and J is TRBJ2-1, with 11 bases matching TRBD2. The CDR3 is CSAREASGGPGGNEQFF. The DNA for the CDR3 is TGCAGTGCTAGGGAAGCTAGCGGGGGGCCGGGGGGAAATGAGCAGTTCTTC.